This TCR beta chain was obtained from a study of blood T cell repertoires in COVID-19 (dated by TCRdb to 2018 to 2021). General notes on the study: Samples covering the acute and convalescent phases of COVID-19 were provided by collaborators in the United States, Italy and Spain. A de-identified subject ID, COVID-19 status, age in years and sex were almost always included in the sample metadata. Where HLA class I and class II types were available, the types were taken from metadata supplied by the sample provider, not from assay-based typing. The repertoires were made available in a free public database intended to serve as a resource for research on the immune response to SARS-CoV-2. Subjects who had been exposed to COVID-19, were actively infected with it, or had recovered from it provided the deeply sampled blood TCRbeta repertoires that made up the dataset. The material from the prospective study consisted of cDNA or gDNA derived from T cells, B-cell-depleted T cells, or PBMCs. The samples were drawn from two sources: the first 160 participants of the ongoing ImmuneRACE study, and some 1,300 subjects contributed by 6 global collaborators.

In the prospective study, participants were roughly 18 to 100 years old, resided in about two dozen geographic areas of the United States, and were enrolled through a virtual design. To assign participants to cohorts, the prospective study relied on clinical history that participants themselves reported in a screening survey and a study questionnaire. Each participant in the prospective study had whole blood, serum and a nasopharyngeal or oropharyngeal swab collected by mobile phlebotomists. Additional blood draws and questionnaires over a roughly two-month period could optionally be provided by prospective study participants. Before DNA extraction, blood samples from the prospective study were shipped at room temperature or frozen. What the authors observed across the whole study: The amount of clinical and demographic metadata varied by source and participant and was provided uncurated.

TCRbeta CDR3 regions were amplified from genomic DNA using the immunoSEQ Assay, a bias-controlled multiplex PCR. The source study handled its data this way. Within the assay, amplification of reference gene primers was used to estimate how many nucleated cells each sample contained. Sequence reads were collapsed and filtered to measure the absolute abundance of every unique TCRbeta CDR3 rearrangement. For each sample, productive Simpson clonality was calculated by taking the square root of Simpson's diversity index across productive rearrangements. Not all clones reach the TCRdb copy of this immuneACCESS table, which keeps in-frame sequences only. Checked studies attribute under half of the gap to unresolved V genes and leave the rest unexplained. Clonal size and the V and J genes are those of that table, whereas D and trimming came from the DNA. For this sample the table gives some 260,000 clones, of which 87% were detected only once. The top ten clones comprise over 6% of the sample.

The germline V gene supplies CDR1 MDHEN and CDR2 SYDVKM. V and J are truncated by 7 bases and 4 bases respectively, leaving an intervening sequence of 13 bases. The CDR3 holds 13 amino acids from the cysteine to the phenylalanine. The only DNA kept is the CDR3, 39 bases in frame from the first base. Concerning this clone itself: The antigen it binds to is not known. Base qualities were left out, and no much larger clone turns up one base away.

The sequence is built from TRBV28 and TRBJ1-1; no D segment can be confidently identified. The receptor's source is a woman in her 30s with acute COVID-19. The material sequenced was PBMCs or T cells enriched from blood (not recorded which). CDR3 region: CASTRGGPTEAFF. The bases are TGTGCCAGCACCCGCGGAGGGCCCACTGAAGCTTTCTTT.